What follows is one TCR beta chain and its context. The same CDR3 also results from other DNA sequences found in this sample. The sample belongs to a study of shared clonotypes between healthy human individuals. V was pared by 1 base and J by 1 base, with 2 bases of the junction left unmatched. Germline loops: CDR1 SGHTA, CDR2 FQGNSA. The CDR3 is 15 residues long. Only in-frame clones appear in the TCRdb table, and some are missing; sequencing was by immunoSEQ multiplex PCR. The data show 2 million to 3 million clones, more than 80% seen once. The receptor was isolated from a man younger than 30 in good health. This chain links TRBV7-2 with TRBJ2-7; the match to TRBD1 covers 9 bases. The sequenced sample was naive CD4+ T cells sorted from blood. Indicated subset: CD45RA+ positively selected. The CDR3 DNA reads TGTGCCAGCAGCTTAGTCGGGACAGGGTCCTACGAGCAGTACTTC. This sequence encodes CASSLVGTGSYEQYF.